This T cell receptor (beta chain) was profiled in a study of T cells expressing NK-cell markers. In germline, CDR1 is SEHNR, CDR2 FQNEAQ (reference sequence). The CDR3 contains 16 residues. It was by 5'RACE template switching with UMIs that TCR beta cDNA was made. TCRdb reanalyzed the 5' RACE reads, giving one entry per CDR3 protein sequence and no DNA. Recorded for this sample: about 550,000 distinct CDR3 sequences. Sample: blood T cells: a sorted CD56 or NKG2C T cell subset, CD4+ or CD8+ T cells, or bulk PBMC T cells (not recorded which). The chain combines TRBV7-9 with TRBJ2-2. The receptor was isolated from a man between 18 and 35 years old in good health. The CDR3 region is CASSLAWETNTGELFF.